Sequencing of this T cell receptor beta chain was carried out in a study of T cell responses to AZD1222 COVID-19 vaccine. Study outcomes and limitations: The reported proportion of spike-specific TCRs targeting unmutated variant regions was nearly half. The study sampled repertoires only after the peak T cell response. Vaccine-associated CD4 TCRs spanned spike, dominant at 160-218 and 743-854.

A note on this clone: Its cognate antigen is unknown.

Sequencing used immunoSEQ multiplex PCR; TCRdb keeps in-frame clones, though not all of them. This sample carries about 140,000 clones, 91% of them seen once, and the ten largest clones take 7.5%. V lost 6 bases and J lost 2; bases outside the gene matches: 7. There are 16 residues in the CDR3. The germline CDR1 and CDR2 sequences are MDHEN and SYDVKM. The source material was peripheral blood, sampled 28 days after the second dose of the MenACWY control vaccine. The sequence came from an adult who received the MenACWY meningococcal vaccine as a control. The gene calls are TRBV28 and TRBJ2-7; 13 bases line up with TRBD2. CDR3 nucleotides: TGTGCCAGCAGGTTAGGGACTAGCGGGGCCACCTACGAGCAGTACTTC. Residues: CASRLGTSGATYEQYF. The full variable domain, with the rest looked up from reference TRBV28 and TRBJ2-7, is DVKVTQSSRYLVKRTGEKVFLECVQDMDHENMFWYRQDPGLGLRLIYFSYDVKMKEKGDIPEGYSVSREKKERFSLILESASTNQTSMYLCASRLGTSGATYEQYFGPGTRLTVT.